The 15 T cell receptor beta chains below all came from one sample that was sequenced in a study of fetal regulatory T cell absence and autoimmunity. Produced via immunoSEQ multiplex PCR; TCRdb's table is partial and in-frame only. The sample contains around 100,000 clones, 72% of which appear only once. Specimen: pancreas tissue. Receptor source: a male donor with IPEX syndrome.

CDR3 coding DNA: TGTGCCAGTAGTATTCGGGGTACGGGGATGAATGAGCAGTTCTTC. It is translated as CASSIRGTGMNEQFF. The rearrangement joins TRBV19 to TRBJ2-1; a weak D match, TRBD2 (5 bases). Trimming took 3 bases from V and 7 from J, leaving 16 bases between them. This CDR3 is 15 amino acids long. Germline V gene lookup returns CDR1 LNHDA and CDR2 SQIVND (reference sequence).

The V and J genes are TRBV9 and TRBJ1-2; D gene unclear. CDR1 and CDR2 from the germline V gene are SGDLS and YYNGEE. V shed 2 bases and J shed 2 bases, with 7 bases lying between them. This CDR3 has 13 amino acids. CDR3 bases: TGTGCCAGCAGCGTCGGGAAGAACTATGGCTACACCTTC. It is translated as CASSVGKNYGYTF.

This clone was recorded a few times. V and J are TRBV19 and TRBJ1-2; TRBD1 aligns across 7 bases. The length of the CDR3 is 13 residues. Germline loops: CDR1 LNHDA, CDR2 SQIVND (reference sequence). V dropped 5 bases and J dropped 8; count of bases not matched to a gene: 8. CDR3 loop: CASSLPTGRGYTF. The CDR3 nucleotides are TGTGCCAGTAGTTTGCCGACAGGGCGGGGCTACACCTTC.

This clone has only a few counts. The V gene is TRBV30, the J gene TRBJ1-2; tentatively, D is TRBD1 (6 bases). CDR1 and CDR2 from the germline V gene are GTSNPN and SVGIG (reference sequence). The CDR3 extends over 13 amino acids. Trimming pared 0 bases from V and 2 bases from J, leaving 7 bases between. This chain's CDR3 is CAWSVGTNYGYTF. The CDR3, as DNA: TGTGCCTGGAGTGTAGGGACAAACTATGGCTACACCTTC.

The chain has TRBV5-1 and TRBJ1-1; D remains unclear. CDR1 is SGHRS, CDR2 YFSETQ, per germline. The V gene lost 2 bases and the J gene lost 1 base, with 12 bases spanning the gap. The CDR3 consists of 15 residues. The CDR3 sequence: CASSFSGAPNTEAFF. DNA of the CDR3: TGCGCCAGCAGCTTCTCAGGAGCTCCGAACACTGAAGCTTTCTTT. Variable domain in full (rest from reference TRBV5-1 and TRBJ1-1): KAGVTQTPRYLIKTRGQQVTLSCSPISGHRSVSWYQQTPGQGLQFLFEYFSETQRNKGNFPGRFSGRQFSNSRSEMNVSTLELGDSALYLCASSFSGAPNTEAFFGQGTRLTVV.

The V call is TRBV10-3, the J call TRBJ2-3; 11 bases agree with TRBD2. The junction had 6 bases not matched to a gene; V was cut back by 6 bases and J by 1 base. Germline V lookup: CDR1 ENHRY, CDR2 SYGVKD. There are 16 residues in the CDR3. CDR3 in DNA: TGTGCCATCAGGAATAGCGGGAGGGCCGGCACAGATACGCAGTATTTT. Translating it yields CAIRNSGRAGTDTQYF.

This clone was counted a single time. The chain uses TRBV7-6 and TRBJ1-6; no firm D call. Per germline, CDR1 SGHVS and CDR2 FNYEAQ. V lost 2 bases to trimming and J lost 4 bases, with 0 bases between them. The CDR3 loop spans 12 amino acids. The CDR3 loop is CASSLYNSPLHF. The CDR3 DNA is TGTGCCAGCAGCTTATATAATTCACCCCTCCACTTT.

This clone appeared once. This chain uses TRBV7-6 with TRBJ1-5; 7 bases are a match to TRBD1. This CDR3 has 17 amino acids. Germline V gene lookup returns CDR1 SGHVS and CDR2 FNYEAQ. V lost 1 base and J lost 9; bases outside the gene matches: 15. This chain's CDR3 is CASSLGRPGTARGPQHF. In DNA, the CDR3 is TGTGCCAGCAGCTTAGGGAGACCCGGGACAGCGCGTGGGCCCCAGCATTTT.

The chain links TRBV9 to TRBJ2-3; 9 bases line up with TRBD2. With V trimmed by 3 bases and J by 1 base, 0 bases remained unmatched. This CDR3 contains 14 residues. Germline lookup yields CDR1 SGDLS and CDR2 YYNGEE. The CDR3 region is CASSGGGGTDTQYF. The CDR3 bases are TGTGCCAGCAGCGGCGGGGGGGGCACAGATACGCAGTATTTT. Based on the CDR3 plus reference TRBV9 and TRBJ2-3, the full variable domain is DSGVTQTPKHLITATGQRVTLRCSPRSGDLSVYWYQQSLDQGLQFLIQYYNGEERAKGNILERFSAQQFPDLHSELNLSSLELGDSALYFCASSGGGGTDTQYFGPGTRLTVL.

V usage is TRBV6-5 and J usage is TRBJ2-3, with TRBD2 identical over 9 bases. J was trimmed by 4 bases and V by 4 bases; bases with no gene match: 6. The CDR3 runs to 15 residues. Germline CDR1 is MNHEY and CDR2 is SVGAGI. The CDR3, as DNA: TGTGCCAGCAGTTGGGAGCGGGGGGTCTCAGATACGCAGTATTTT. Translation gives CASSWERGVSDTQYF.

This clone was detected a few times. The J gene is TRBJ2-3, the V gene TRBV4-3, with TRBD2 matching 8 bases. Germline lookup yields CDR1 LGHNA and CDR2 YSLEER. J gave up 3 bases and V 1 base, and 9 bases lay outside the gene matches. The CDR3 spans 17 residues. The CDR3 region has the DNA TGCGCCAGCAGCCAAGCCCGAAGTAGCGGGGCAACAGATACGCAGTATTTT. Its translation is CASSQARSSGATDTQYF.

This chain links TRBV7-9 with TRBJ1-4; tentatively, D is TRBD1 (6 bases). V lost 5 bases and J lost 0, with 7 bases in between. This CDR3 contains 14 residues. Germline V gene sequence: CDR1 SEHNR, CDR2 FQNEAQ (reference sequence). The CDR3 is CASSGTTTNEKLFF. CDR3 in DNA: TGTGCCAGCAGCGGGACAACAACTAATGAAAAACTGTTTTTT.

This chain uses TRBV19 with TRBJ1-2; D gene uncertain. Germline values: CDR1 LNHDA, CDR2 SQIVND (reference sequence). Trimming stripped 4 bases from V and 4 bases from J, with 13 bases between. The CDR3 is 14 amino acids. This CDR3 is CASSRVRGGYGYTF. Written as DNA, the CDR3 is TGTGCCAGTAGTAGGGTCCGGGGAGGCTATGGCTACACCTTC.

The chain employs TRBV7-9 and TRBJ2-1; 11 bases are shared with TRBD2. The junction had 4 bases not matched to a gene; V was cut back by 2 bases and J by 7 bases. Germline CDR1 reads SEHNR; CDR2 reads FQNEAQ (reference sequence). This CDR3 comprises 15 residues. The CDR3 sequence: CASSLRLAGGNEQFF. The CDR3, as DNA: TGTGCCAGCAGCTTAAGGCTAGCGGGAGGAAATGAGCAGTTCTTC.

CDR3 amino acids: CASSIDGQGGYTF. The CDR3 nucleotides read TGTGCCAGTAGTATAGATGGACAGGGGGGCTACACCTTC. The V call is TRBV19, the J call TRBJ1-2; 9 positions agree with TRBD1. V shed 0 bases and J 8 bases; nucleotides not matched to a gene: 1. Looked up from germline, CDR1 is LNHDA and CDR2 is SQIVND (reference sequence). The CDR3 extends over 13 amino acids.